Sequencing of this T cell receptor beta chain was carried out in a study of T cell responses to AZD1222 COVID-19 vaccine. Points from the study as a whole: Vaccine-related CD4 TCRs covered spike, predominating at 160-218 and 743-854. Baseline serostatus was positive in only six AZD1222 recipients. Sampling captured repertoires only after the peak T cell response.

A note on this clone: The antigen is unknown.

The assay was immunoSEQ multiplex PCR, and TCRdb's table has in-frame clones only and misses some. The repertoire holds approximately 42,000 clones, with about 91% as singletons. The CDR3 contains 16 residues. Germline CDR1 is LNHDA and CDR2 is SQIVND (reference sequence). V was clipped by 6 bases and J by 3 bases; unmatched bases: 14. V gene TRBV19 combines with J gene TRBJ2-7; the match to TRBD2 covers 7 bases. The receptor comes from an adult who received the AZD1222 COVID-19 vaccine. Sequences were derived from peripheral blood, sampled 28 days after the second AZD1222 dose. CDR3 amino acids: CASRPEWASGHYEQYF. The DNA of the CDR3 is TGTGCCAGTAGGCCTGAGTGGGCTAGCGGACACTACGAGCAGTACTTC.